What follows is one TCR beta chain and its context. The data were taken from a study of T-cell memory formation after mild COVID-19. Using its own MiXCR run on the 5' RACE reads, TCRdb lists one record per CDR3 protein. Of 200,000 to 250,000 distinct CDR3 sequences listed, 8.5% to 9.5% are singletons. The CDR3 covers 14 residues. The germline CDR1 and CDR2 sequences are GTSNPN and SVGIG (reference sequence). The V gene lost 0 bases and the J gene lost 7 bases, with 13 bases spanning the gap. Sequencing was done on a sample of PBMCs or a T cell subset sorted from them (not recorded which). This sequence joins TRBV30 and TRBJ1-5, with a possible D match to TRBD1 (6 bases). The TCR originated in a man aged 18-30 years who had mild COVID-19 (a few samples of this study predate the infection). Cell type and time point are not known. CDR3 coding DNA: TGTGCCTGGAGTGTGGGGGGGGCGGAACAGCCCCAGCATTTT. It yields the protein CAWSVGGAEQPQHF.